A single sample is the source of the 8 T cell receptor beta chains below, sequenced in a study of blood T cell repertoires in COVID-19. Clones were read by immunoSEQ multiplex PCR, and TCRdb kept only the in-frame ones, dropping some. The sample includes about 370,000 clones, around 92% of them seen just once. Sequencing was performed on peripheral blood. All receptors come from a woman younger than 45 with COVID-19, enrolled during active disease.

The chain has TRBV29-1 and TRBJ2-1; 7 nucleotides agree with TRBD2. CDR1 and CDR2 (germline): SQVTM, ANQGSEA. Trimming cost V 7 bases and J 0 bases; bases outside gene matches: 6. This CDR3 has 14 amino acids. CDR3 in DNA: TGCAGCGGGGGGACTACCCGCTCCTACAATGAGCAGTTCTTC. Its protein is CSGGTTRSYNEQFF.

The chain combines TRBV30 with TRBJ1-2; possible D gene TRBD1, 5 bases. Germline lookup yields CDR1 GTSNPN and CDR2 SVGIG (reference sequence). V dropped 5 bases and J dropped 8 bases, with 21 bases sitting between them. The CDR3 has 14 residues. CDR3 residues: CAWYDSPTWGGYTF. In nucleotides, the CDR3 is TGTGCCTGGTATGACAGCCCCACTTGGGGAGGCTACACCTTC.

V and J are TRBV15 and TRBJ2-3; 8 bases are a match to TRBD1. CDR3 length equals 20 residues. J lost 3 bases, V lost 0 bases, and 17 bases had no gene match. Germline CDR1 reads LNHNV; CDR2 reads YYDKDF (reference sequence). CDR3 region: CATSRDMWRQGASNTDTQYF. The DNA for the CDR3 is TGTGCCACCAGCAGAGATATGTGGAGGCAGGGGGCGTCTAATACAGATACGCAGTATTTT.

This chain joins TRBV30 and TRBJ2-6, with a weak D call TRBD2 (7 bases). Trimming left V 4 bases short and J 1 base short, with 14 bases between. Germline assignment: CDR1 GTSNPN and CDR2 SVGIG (reference sequence). The CDR3 is 16 residues long. CDR3 bases: TGTGCCTGGACGGGGGGCGCCTCGTCTGGGGCCAACGTCCTGACTTTC. It codes for CAWTGGASSGANVLTF.

CDR3 sequence reads: CASSLVGLGNTIYF. In nucleotides, the CDR3 is TGTGCCAGCAGCTTGGTCGGTTTAGGAAACACCATATATTTT. This chain uses TRBV7-9 with TRBJ1-3; no clear D. In germline, CDR1 is SEHNR, CDR2 FQNEAQ (reference sequence). The CDR3 has 14 amino acids. V lost 3 bases to trimming and J lost 4 bases, with 10 bases between them.

This clone has more than one count but fewer than ten. The chain links TRBV5-4 to TRBJ1-6, with TRBD1 as a possible D gene (6 bases). CDR3 length equals 15 residues. CDR1 is SGHNT and CDR2 is YYREEE in the germline V gene (reference sequence). Trimming shortened V by 5 bases and J by 6 bases, and 15 bases separated the two germline ends. This chain's CDR3 is CASRSAGGRNSPLHF. The CDR3 bases are TGTGCCAGCAGATCGGCGGGGGGGCGTAATTCACCCCTCCACTTT.

The chain couples TRBV18 to TRBJ2-1; 12 bases line up with TRBD2. Germline assignment: CDR1 KGHSH and CDR2 LQKENI. The CDR3 spans 15 residues. The trim removed 2 bases at V and 7 bases at J, leaving 3 bases unmatched. DNA of the CDR3: TGTGCCAGCTCACCATTCACTAGCGGGAGGAATGAGCAGTTCTTC. Protein: CASSPFTSGRNEQFF.

The chain has TRBV19 and TRBJ2-2; no definite D call. In germline, CDR1 is LNHDA, CDR2 SQIVND (reference sequence). This CDR3 has 14 amino acids. The V gene lost 3 bases and the J gene lost 5 bases, with 10 bases spanning the gap. CDR3 protein: CASSIDRSTGELFF. In nucleotides, the CDR3 is TGTGCCAGTAGTATTGATAGAAGTACCGGGGAGCTGTTTTTT.